This TCR beta chain was retrieved from a study of control samples from healthy donors and cancer patients. The ends lost 4 bases at V and 5 bases at J; junction bases unmatched: 9. The CDR3 sequence is 16 residues long. The germline V gene encodes CDR1 SGHNT and CDR2 YYREEE (reference sequence). Clones were read by immunoSEQ multiplex PCR, and TCRdb kept only the in-frame ones, dropping some. The data contain some 120,000 clones, 75% to 90% of them singletons. The sequenced sample was PBMCs. The V call is TRBV5-4, the J call TRBJ2-5, with TRBD2 matching 12 bases. This sequence was found in a woman between 45 and 65 years old with colorectal cancer. In DNA form, the CDR3 reads TGTGCCAGCAGCGCTACTCCTAGCGGGGGGGCGGAGACCCAGTACTTC. Translating gives CASSATPSGGAETQYF.